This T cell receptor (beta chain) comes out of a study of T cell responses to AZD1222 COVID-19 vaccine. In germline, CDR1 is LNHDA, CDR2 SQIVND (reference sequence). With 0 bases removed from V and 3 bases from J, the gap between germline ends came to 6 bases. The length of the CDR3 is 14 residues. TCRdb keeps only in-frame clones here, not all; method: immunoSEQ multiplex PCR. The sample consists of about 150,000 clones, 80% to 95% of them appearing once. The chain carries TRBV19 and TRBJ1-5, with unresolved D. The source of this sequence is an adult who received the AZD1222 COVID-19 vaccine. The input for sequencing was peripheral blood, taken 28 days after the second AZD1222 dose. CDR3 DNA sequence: TGTGCCAGTAGTATAGACCGATCCAATCAGCCCCAGCATTTT. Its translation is CASSIDRSNQPQHF.